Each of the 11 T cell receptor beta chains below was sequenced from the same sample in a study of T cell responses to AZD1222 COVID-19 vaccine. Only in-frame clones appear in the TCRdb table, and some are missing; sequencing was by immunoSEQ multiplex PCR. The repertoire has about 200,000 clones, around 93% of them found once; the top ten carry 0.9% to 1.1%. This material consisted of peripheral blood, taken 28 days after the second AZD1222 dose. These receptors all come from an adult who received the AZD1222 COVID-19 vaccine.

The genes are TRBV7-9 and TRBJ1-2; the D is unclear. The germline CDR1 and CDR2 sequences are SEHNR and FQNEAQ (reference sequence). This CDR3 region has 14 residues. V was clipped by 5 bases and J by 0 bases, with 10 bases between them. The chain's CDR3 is CASSGRRANYGYTF. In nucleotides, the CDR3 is TGTGCCAGCAGCGGACGGAGAGCTAACTATGGCTACACCTTC.

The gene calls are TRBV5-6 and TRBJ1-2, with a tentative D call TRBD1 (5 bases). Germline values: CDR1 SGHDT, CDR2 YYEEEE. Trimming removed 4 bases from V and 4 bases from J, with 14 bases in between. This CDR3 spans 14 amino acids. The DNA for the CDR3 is TGTGCCAGCAGCCCCCCAGGGTCCGGCTATGGCTACACCTTC. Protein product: CASSPPGSGYGYTF.

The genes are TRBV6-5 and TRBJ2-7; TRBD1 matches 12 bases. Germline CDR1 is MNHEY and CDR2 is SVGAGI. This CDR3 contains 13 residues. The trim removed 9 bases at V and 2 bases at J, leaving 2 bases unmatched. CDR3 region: CARGQGATYEQYF. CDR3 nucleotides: TGTGCCAGGGGACAGGGGGCGACCTACGAGCAGTACTTC.

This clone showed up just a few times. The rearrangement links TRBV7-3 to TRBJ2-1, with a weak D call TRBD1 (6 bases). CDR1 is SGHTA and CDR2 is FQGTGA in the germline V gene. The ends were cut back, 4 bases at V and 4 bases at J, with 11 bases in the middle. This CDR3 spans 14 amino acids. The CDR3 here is CASSSTQGYNEQFF. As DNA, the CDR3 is TGTGCCAGCAGCTCAACACAGGGATACAATGAGCAGTTCTTC.

The CDR3 loop is CASSYSTGPLAETQYF. The CDR3 DNA follows: TGTGCCAGCAGTTACTCGACTGGACCCCTGGCGGAGACCCAGTACTTC. The chain couples TRBV6-5 to TRBJ2-5; unclear D gene. In germline, CDR1 is MNHEY, CDR2 SVGAGI. This CDR3 is built from 16 residues. Trimming cost V 0 bases and J 5 bases, with 16 bases left between them.

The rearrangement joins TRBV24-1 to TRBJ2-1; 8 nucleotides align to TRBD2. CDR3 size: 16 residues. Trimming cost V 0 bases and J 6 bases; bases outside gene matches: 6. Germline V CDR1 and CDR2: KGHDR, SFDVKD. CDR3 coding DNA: TGTGCCACCAGTGATTTGAGGATAGCGGGGTTCAATGAGCAGTTCTTC. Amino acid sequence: CATSDLRIAGFNEQFF.

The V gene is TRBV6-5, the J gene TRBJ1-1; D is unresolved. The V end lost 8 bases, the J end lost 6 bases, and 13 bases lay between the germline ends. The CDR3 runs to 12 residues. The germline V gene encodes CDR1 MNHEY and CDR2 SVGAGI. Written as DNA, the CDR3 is TGTGCCAGCGGTTGGGAGTCCCCTGAAGCTTTCTTT. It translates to CASGWESPEAFF.

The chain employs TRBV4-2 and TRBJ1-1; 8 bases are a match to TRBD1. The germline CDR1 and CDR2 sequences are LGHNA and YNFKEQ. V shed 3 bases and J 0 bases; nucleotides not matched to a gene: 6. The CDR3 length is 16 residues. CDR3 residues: CASSHSTGAMNTEAFF. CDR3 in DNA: TGTGCCAGCAGCCACTCGACAGGGGCCATGAACACTGAAGCTTTCTTT.

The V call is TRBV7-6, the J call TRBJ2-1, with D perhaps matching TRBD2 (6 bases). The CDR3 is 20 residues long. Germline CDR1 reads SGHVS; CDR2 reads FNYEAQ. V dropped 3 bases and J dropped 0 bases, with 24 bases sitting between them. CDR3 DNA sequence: TGTGCCAGCAGCTTCGTCGGCGGGGTCAGGCCCGAAAGCTCCTACAATGAGCAGTTCTTC. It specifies CASSFVGGVRPESSYNEQFF.

As DNA, the CDR3 is TGTGCCAGCAGCTTTGGCCAAGGACCCTACGAGCAGTACTTC. Translation: CASSFGQGPYEQYF. V and J are TRBV5-4 and TRBJ2-7; D unclear. The length of the CDR3 is 14 residues. Deletions cut 2 bases from V and 2 bases from J, with 11 bases between. The V gene's germline CDR1 is SGHNT and CDR2 YYREEE (reference sequence). The variable domain in full, completed from reference TRBV5-4 and TRBJ2-7, reads ETGVTQSPTHLIKTRGQQVTLRCSSQSGHNTVSWYQQALGQGPQFIFQYYREEENGRGNFPPRFSGLQFPNYSSELNVNALELDDSALYLCASSFGQGPYEQYFGPGTRLTVT.

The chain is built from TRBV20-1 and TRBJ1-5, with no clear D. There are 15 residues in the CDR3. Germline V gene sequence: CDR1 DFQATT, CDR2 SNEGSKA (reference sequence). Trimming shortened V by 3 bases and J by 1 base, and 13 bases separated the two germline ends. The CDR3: CSASAAGSSNQPQHF. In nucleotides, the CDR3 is TGCAGTGCTAGTGCCGCGGGGTCGAGCAATCAGCCCCAGCATTTT.